This is a list of T cell receptor beta chains from one sample in a study of blood T cell repertoires in COVID-19. Using immunoSEQ multiplex PCR, the repertoire was profiled, and TCRdb retains in-frame clones only, with some absent. There are a few hundred thousand clones in the sample; 80% to 90% occur only once, and roughly 2% lies in the top ten. Material for sequencing was PBMCs or T cells enriched from blood (not recorded which). These receptors originate from a man aged 30-40 years who had recovered from COVID-19. CDR3s include the opening cysteine and the closing phenylalanine or tryptophan. A D gene is named only where the DNA matches it firmly. A row's size may be missing; if present it is once, few, many or a size class.

length: 17; D: TRBD2; size: .; V: TRBV7-2; J: TRBJ2-4; DNA: TGTGCCAGCAGTCCTCAATCAAGCGGGGTGGCCAAAAACATTCAGTACTTC; CDR3: CASSPQSSGVAKNIQYF
length: 12; D: .; size: .; V: TRBV5-6; J: TRBJ2-1; DNA: TGTGCCAGCAGCTTTTGGGCAGGGGTGCAGTTCTTC; CDR3: CASSFWAGVQFF
length: 19; D: TRBD2; size: few; V: TRBV4-3; J: TRBJ2-2; DNA: TGCGCCAGCAGCCAAGATCCCACTAGCGGGGGGCTCATCACCGGGGAGCTGTTTTTT; CDR3: CASSQDPTSGGLITGELFF
length: 13; D: .; size: .; V: TRBV27; J: TRBJ1-2; DNA: TGTGCCAGCAGTTTAAGGGAGAACTATGGCTACACCTTC; CDR3: CASSLRENYGYTF
length: 13; D: .; size: .; V: TRBV5-6; J: TRBJ1-2; DNA: TGTGCCAGCAGTCCCTACAGGGATTATGGCTACACCTTC; CDR3: CASSPYRDYGYTF
length: 12; D: .; size: .; V: TRBV7-9; J: TRBJ2-5; DNA: TGTGCCAGCAGCCCACAATGGGAGACCCAGTACTTC; CDR3: CASSPQWETQYF
length: 18; D: .; size: .; V: TRBV30; J: TRBJ1-4; DNA: TGTGCCTGGAGTGTAAATCTCGGGGGGGCATTAACTAATGAAAAACTGTTTTTT; CDR3: CAWSVNLGGALTNEKLFF
length: 15; D: .; size: .; V: TRBV6-5; J: TRBJ1-1; DNA: TGTGCCAGCAGTTACGGGGGACAATTGGGGACTGAAGCTTTCTTT; CDR3: CASSYGGQLGTEAFF
length: 13; D: .; size: .; V: TRBV10-3; J: TRBJ2-1; DNA: TGTGCCATCAGTTTAGGACAGATCAATGAGCAGTTCTTC; CDR3: CAISLGQINEQFF
length: 14; D: .; size: .; V: TRBV11-3; J: TRBJ2-7; DNA: TGTGCCAGCAGCTTAAGCGACCACTCCTACGAGCAGTACTTC; CDR3: CASSLSDHSYEQYF
length: 13; D: .; size: .; V: TRBV5-4; J: TRBJ1-3; DNA: TGTGCCAGCAGGGGGGGAGATGGAAACACCATATATTTT; CDR3: CASRGGDGNTIYF
length: 15; D: TRBD1; size: .; V: TRBV4-2; J: TRBJ1-4; DNA: TGTGCCAGCAGCCAGGGGTCGACAGGGGAGAAGAAACTGTTTTTT; CDR3: CASSQGSTGEKKLFF
length: 13; D: .; size: .; V: TRBV14; J: TRBJ1-5; DNA: TGTGCCAGCAGCCAAGATTTGAGCGCGCCCCAGCATTTT; CDR3: CASSQDLSAPQHF
length: 11; D: .; size: few; V: TRBV9; J: TRBJ1-2; DNA: TGTGCCAGCAGCGCAGGCTATGGCTACACCTTC; CDR3: CASSAGYGYTF
length: 12; D: .; size: .; V: TRBV24-1; J: TRBJ1-2; DNA: TGTGCCACCAGTGACGGGGGGTACGGCTACACCTTC; CDR3: CATSDGGYGYTF